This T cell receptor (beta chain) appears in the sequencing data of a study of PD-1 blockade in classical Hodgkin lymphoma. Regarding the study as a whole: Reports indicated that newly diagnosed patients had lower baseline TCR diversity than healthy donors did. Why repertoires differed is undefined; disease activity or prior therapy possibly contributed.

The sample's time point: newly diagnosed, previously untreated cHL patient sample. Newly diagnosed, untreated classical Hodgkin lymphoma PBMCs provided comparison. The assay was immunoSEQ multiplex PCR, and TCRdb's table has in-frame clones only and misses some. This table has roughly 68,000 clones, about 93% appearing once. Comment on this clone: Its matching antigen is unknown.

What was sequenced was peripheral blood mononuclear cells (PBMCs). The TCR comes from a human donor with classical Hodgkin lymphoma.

For the CDR3, the DNA is TGTGCCAGCAGTTTAAGGGGCAGTGGGATTTCACCCCTCCACTTT. This encodes CASSLRGSGISPLHF. The chain couples TRBV28 to TRBJ1-6, with a tentative D call TRBD1 (5 bases). The length of the CDR3 is 15 residues. Germline loops: CDR1 MDHEN, CDR2 SYDVKM. V lost 2 bases and J lost 9, with 14 bases in between.